Following are 32 T cell receptor beta chains from one sample sequenced in a study of cytomegalovirus exposure and HLA in healthy donors. PCR used 60 Vbeta primers and 13 Jbeta primers. Assay used: immunoSEQ multiplex PCR; TCRdb lists only in-frame clones, some missing. Of under 250,000 clones in the sample, roughly 85% are singletons; the top ten hold roughly 1.9%. Sample: PBMCs. These receptors were obtained from a male donor in good health and CMV-seronegative.

This chain joins TRBV11-2 and TRBJ2-5; 10 bases map to TRBD2. Germline CDR1 reads SGHAT; CDR2 reads FQNNGV. Losses at the gene ends were 1 base for V and 6 bases for J; bases not matched to a gene: 5. This CDR3 comprises 15 residues. This CDR3 reads CASSLALAGAKTQYF. CDR3 DNA sequence: TGTGCCAGCAGCTTAGCGCTAGCGGGGGCGAAGACCCAGTACTTC.

The chain recombines TRBV28 with TRBJ2-7; TRBD1 agrees at 7 bases. The CDR3 sequence is 12 residues long. Germline CDR1 reads MDHEN; CDR2 reads SYDVKM. V trimming: 10 bases; J trimming: 1 base; junction bases outside the gene matches: 4. CDR3 amino acids: CATNRGSYEQYF. The CDR3 bases are TGTGCCACCAACAGGGGTTCCTACGAGCAGTACTTC.

The chain carries TRBV7-6 and TRBJ1-5, with a tentative D call TRBD1 (6 bases). From germline, CDR1 is SGHVS and CDR2 FNYEAQ. The CDR3 runs to 14 residues. V lost 6 bases and J 7 bases, leaving 16 bases between the germline ends. CDR3 amino acids: CASSQQGGDQPQHF. The CDR3 DNA sequence: TGTGCCAGCAGTCAACAGGGAGGGGACCAGCCCCAGCATTTT.

This clone occurred once. This sequence joins TRBV6-6 and TRBJ1-5, with a tentative D call TRBD1 (5 bases). Looked up from germline, CDR1 is MNHNY and CDR2 is SVGAGI (reference sequence). The CDR3 extends over 14 amino acids. With 7 bases removed from V and 7 bases from J, the gap between germline ends came to 17 bases. As DNA, the CDR3 is TGTGCCAGCACCCCTCTGGGGGGTGTCCAGCCCCAGCATTTT. Amino acids: CASTPLGGVQPQHF.

The V gene is TRBV9, the J gene TRBJ1-2, with D perhaps matching TRBD1 (5 bases). The V end was cut by 0 bases, the J end by 2 bases, with 11 bases between. Germline values: CDR1 SGDLS, CDR2 YYNGEE. The CDR3 consists of 15 residues. The chain's CDR3 is CASSVGDSPNYGYTF. In DNA form, the CDR3 reads TGTGCCAGCAGCGTAGGGGACTCCCCAAACTATGGCTACACCTTC.

The chain is built from TRBV6-5 and TRBJ1-5; 9 bases match TRBD1. CDR3 size: 13 residues. Germline V lookup: CDR1 MNHEY, CDR2 SVGAGI. With 5 bases clipped from V and 8 bases from J, the junction kept 4 bases outside the gene matches. The CDR3 loop is CASSRTGVEPQHF. In nucleotides, the CDR3 is TGTGCCAGCAGTCGGACAGGGGTTGAGCCCCAGCATTTT.

This clone was seen only once. V gene TRBV27 combines with J gene TRBJ2-4; TRBD1 matches 7 bases. V shed 5 bases and J 7 bases; nucleotides not matched to a gene: 5. The germline CDR1 and CDR2 sequences are MNHEY and SMNVEV (reference sequence). The CDR3 is made up of 13 amino acids. The CDR3 is CASSDRVLNIQYF. As DNA, the CDR3 is TGTGCCAGCAGTGACAGGGTGTTGAACATTCAGTACTTC.

The chain's CDR3 is CASSEGLLYGYTF. The DNA for the CDR3 is TGTGCCAGCTCCGAAGGACTACTCTATGGCTACACCTTC. The rearrangement links TRBV6-6 to TRBJ1-2; D unclear. Germline V lookup: CDR1 MNHNY, CDR2 SVGAGI (reference sequence). The V gene lost 8 bases and the J gene lost 4 bases, with 14 bases spanning the gap. CDR3 size: 13 residues.

This clone was seen a handful of times. The rearrangement links TRBV25-1 to TRBJ2-1, with 10 bases that match TRBD1. CDR3 size: 15 residues. V lost 4 bases and J lost 3; bases outside the gene matches: 3. Germline values: CDR1 MGHDK, CDR2 SYGVNS. The CDR3, as DNA: TGTGCCAGCAGTGGCCGGGACAGGGGCTACAATGAGCAGTTCTTC. Its protein is CASSGRDRGYNEQFF.

The chain combines TRBV6-5 with TRBJ1-2; 7 bases are shared with TRBD1. Germline V gene data show CDR1 as MNHEY and CDR2 as SVGAGI. V dropped 4 bases and J dropped 7; count of bases not matched to a gene: 12. The CDR3 sequence is 15 residues long. CDR3 DNA sequence: TGTGCCAGCAGTTCCCCCTCGGACAGGCCTACTGGCTACACCTTC. This translates into CASSSPSDRPTGYTF.

The chain is built from TRBV9 and TRBJ1-2; 8 nucleotides agree with TRBD1. V lost 0 bases, J lost 6 bases, and 4 bases stayed unmatched. From germline, CDR1 is SGDLS and CDR2 YYNGEE. The CDR3 extends over 14 amino acids. The CDR3: CASSVVTGGDGYTF. The CDR3 DNA is TGTGCCAGCAGCGTAGTAACAGGGGGAGATGGCTACACCTTC.

The rearrangement joins TRBV11-2 to TRBJ2-3, with D perhaps matching TRBD2 (5 bases). There are 14 residues in the CDR3. With 4 bases removed from V and 5 bases from J, the gap between germline ends came to 13 bases. The germline V gene has CDR1 SGHAT and CDR2 FQNNGV. The DNA of the CDR3 is TGTGCCAGCAGCTATTCGGGGTTCGGAGATACGCAGTATTTT. The encoded protein is CASSYSGFGDTQYF.

Written as DNA, the CDR3 is TGTGCCAGCAGCTTATCGCAGGGAAACTATGGCTACACCTTC. Protein: CASSLSQGNYGYTF. The J gene is TRBJ1-2, the V gene TRBV7-2, with D possibly matching TRBD1 (5 bases). Germline-derived CDR1 and CDR2 are SGHTA and FQGNSA. CDR3 length: 14 amino acids. The V end lost 2 bases, the J end lost 2 bases, and 9 bases lay between the germline ends. The variable domain in full, with the rest retrieved from reference TRBV7-2 and TRBJ1-2, is GAGVSQSPSNKVTEKGKDVELRCDPISGHTALYWYRQSLGQGLEFLIYFQGNSAPDKSGLPSDRFSAERTGGSVSTLTIQRTQQEDSAVYLCASSLSQGNYGYTFGSGTRLTVV.

The chain recombines TRBV7-8 with TRBJ2-7, with D unresolved. Per the germline V gene, CDR1 is SGHVS and CDR2 is FQNEAQ. The length of the CDR3 is 13 residues. The ends were cut back, 1 base at V and 6 bases at J, with 10 bases in the middle. For the CDR3, the DNA is TGTGCCAGCAGCTTAGTCCCGCACGGCGAGCAGTACTTC. This encodes CASSLVPHGEQYF.

This clone was seen once. The J gene is TRBJ2-7, the V gene TRBV29-1; TRBD1 is a possible D gene (6 bases). Germline V gene lookup returns CDR1 SQVTM and CDR2 ANQGSEA. V lost 6 bases and J lost 2, with 17 bases in between. This CDR3 has 14 amino acids. DNA for the CDR3: TGCAGCGTCGCCGGACAGCAGTTGACCTACGAGCAGTACTTC. Amino acids: CSVAGQQLTYEQYF.

The rearrangement joins TRBV28 to TRBJ1-1, with a tentative D call TRBD1 (5 bases). Germline V lookup: CDR1 MDHEN, CDR2 SYDVKM. The CDR3 contains 16 residues. Trimming left V 6 bases short and J 2 bases short, with 19 bases between. CDR3 nucleotide sequence: TGTGCCAGCAGCTATGTGGCCAGGGATCTAAACACTGAAGCTTTCTTT. Protein: CASSYVARDLNTEAFF.

The chain recombines TRBV14 with TRBJ1-1; TRBD1 aligns across 9 bases. The J segment lost 0 bases and the V segment lost 3 bases, leaving 5 bases of the junction unmatched. Per germline, CDR1 SGHDN and CDR2 FVKESK. CDR3 length: 16 residues. CDR3: CASSQRDRVVNTEAFF. The DNA for the CDR3 is TGTGCCAGCAGCCAGAGGGACAGGGTCGTGAACACTGAAGCTTTCTTT.

This chain links TRBV7-9 with TRBJ1-2; the match to TRBD1 covers 11 bases. Per the germline V gene, CDR1 is SEHNR and CDR2 is FQNEAQ (reference sequence). Germline trimming cut 6 bases from V and 2 bases from J; bases unmatched to any gene: 5. The CDR3 loop spans 15 amino acids. CDR3 in DNA: TGTGCCAGCAGTCGGACAGGGGGCATAAACTATGGCTACACCTTC. Translated: CASSRTGGINYGYTF.

The CDR3 is CASSLDAGLGSYEQYF. In DNA form, the CDR3 reads TGTGCCAGCAGCTTAGACGCGGGGCTAGGCTCCTACGAGCAGTACTTC. V gene TRBV7-3 combines with J gene TRBJ2-7; D might be TRBD2 (6 bases). The CDR3 runs to 16 residues. The germline V gene encodes CDR1 SGHTA and CDR2 FQGTGA. V shed 2 bases and J shed 0 bases, with 14 bases lying between them.

The V and J genes are TRBV25-1 and TRBJ1-6; weak D call: TRBD1 (5 bases). From germline, CDR1 is MGHDK and CDR2 SYGVNS. V dropped 0 bases and J dropped 15 bases, with 9 bases sitting between them. The CDR3 extends over 12 amino acids. The CDR3 is CASSEYTGGLHF. CDR3 sequence (DNA): TGTGCCAGCAGTGAATATACGGGGGGCCTCCACTTT.

This CDR3 is CASSSNQQGWDEQFF. The CDR3 DNA is TGTGCCAGCAGCTCAAACCAACAGGGGTGGGATGAGCAGTTCTTC. This chain connects TRBV13 to TRBJ2-1, with 7 bases that match TRBD1. From germline, CDR1 is PRHDT and CDR2 FYEKMQ (reference sequence). The CDR3 spans 15 residues. V was pared by 4 bases and J by 8 bases, with 11 bases of the junction left unmatched.

The chain recombines TRBV6-5 with TRBJ2-1; 8 bases align to TRBD1. CDR1 and CDR2 (germline): MNHEY, SVGAGI. This CDR3 spans 14 amino acids. V lost 2 bases to trimming and J lost 7 bases; unmatched junction nucleotides: 4. Written as DNA, the CDR3 is TGTGCCAGCAGTTACGACAGGGGAGTAAATGAGCAGTTCTTC. Amino acids: CASSYDRGVNEQFF.

The chain carries TRBV4-2 and TRBJ2-4; 10 nucleotides agree with TRBD2. V trimming: 4 bases; J trimming: 5 bases; junction bases outside the gene matches: 5. The germline CDR1 and CDR2 sequences are LGHNA and YNFKEQ. This CDR3 is built from 15 residues. DNA of the CDR3: TGTGCCAGCAGCCTAGCGGGAGGACTCGAAAACATTCAGTACTTC. It translates to CASSLAGGLENIQYF.

This clone was picked up a small number of times. The rearrangement links TRBV28 to TRBJ2-1; TRBD1 might be the D (7 bases). Germline CDR1 reads MDHEN; CDR2 reads SYDVKM. The CDR3 is 14 amino acids. V lost 6 bases to trimming and J lost 3 bases, with 12 bases between them. CDR3 in amino acids: CASREGQYYNEQFF. The CDR3 DNA sequence: TGTGCCAGCAGGGAGGGACAGTACTACAATGAGCAGTTCTTC.

This clone was detected once. This sequence joins TRBV7-2 and TRBJ1-2; D may be TRBD1 (6 bases). V lost 3 bases and J lost 4, with 9 bases in between. The germline CDR1 and CDR2 sequences are SGHTA and FQGNSA. The CDR3 covers 13 residues. CDR3 DNA: TGTGCCAGCAGCTTCACGGACAGCTATGGCTACACCTTC. Translating gives CASSFTDSYGYTF.

The chain has TRBV19 and TRBJ1-1, with a possible D match to TRBD1 (6 bases). V was clipped by 2 bases and J by 6 bases, with 16 bases between them. Germline V gene lookup returns CDR1 LNHDA and CDR2 SQIVND (reference sequence). This CDR3 has 15 residues. Here the CDR3 DNA reads TGTGCCAGTAGTATAATAGAGGACAGATATGCTGAAGCTTTCTTT. Translation gives CASSIIEDRYAEAFF.

This clone came up a few times. The J gene is TRBJ2-3, the V gene TRBV27, with D unresolved. Germline V gene data show CDR1 as MNHEY and CDR2 as SMNVEV (reference sequence). Trimming removed 5 bases at V and 5 bases at J, with 5 bases between. This CDR3 spans 11 amino acids. CDR3 bases: TGTGCCAGCAGTAGACAAGATACGCAGTATTTT. As protein: CASSRQDTQYF.

This clone appeared a few times. The chain is built from TRBV27 and TRBJ2-7; D may be TRBD2 (6 bases). V was trimmed by 3 bases and J by 0 bases, leaving 12 bases between them. The CDR3 loop spans 15 amino acids. In germline, CDR1 is MNHEY, CDR2 SMNVEV (reference sequence). CDR3 in amino acids: CASSFVGGISYEQYF. CDR3 bases: TGTGCCAGCAGTTTTGTGGGGGGAATCTCCTACGAGCAGTACTTC.

This clone was observed a single time. The chain couples TRBV9 to TRBJ2-1, with a possible D match to TRBD1 (6 bases). The CDR3 runs to 14 residues. Trimming took 0 bases from V and 3 from J, leaving 7 bases between them. Per the germline V gene, CDR1 is SGDLS and CDR2 is YYNGEE. CDR3 DNA sequence: TGTGCCAGCAGCGTAGAGGGACACTACAATGAGCAGTTCTTC. Its protein product is CASSVEGHYNEQFF. Full variable domain (remainder filled in from reference TRBV9 and TRBJ2-1): DSGVTQTPKHLITATGQRVTLRCSPRSGDLSVYWYQQSLDQGLQFLIQYYNGEERAKGNILERFSAQQFPDLHSELNLSSLELGDSALYFCASSVEGHYNEQFFGPGTRLTVL.

The chain joins TRBV28 to TRBJ2-7, with D possibly TRBD2 on 6 matching bases. The CDR3 has 15 residues. Germline-derived CDR1 and CDR2 are MDHEN and SYDVKM. Trimming removed 6 bases at V and 3 bases at J, with 18 bases between. The CDR3 reads CASRGEVTANYEQYF. The DNA of the CDR3 is TGTGCCAGCAGGGGGGAGGTGACAGCGAACTACGAGCAGTACTTC.

V gene TRBV19 combines with J gene TRBJ2-3; 7 bases agree with TRBD2. This CDR3 is built from 15 residues. CDR1 is LNHDA, CDR2 SQIVND, per germline (reference sequence). Trimming removed 3 bases from V and 0 bases from J; junction bases left unmatched: 3. The CDR3 protein is CASSILAASTDTQYF. CDR3 DNA: TGTGCCAGTAGTATCCTAGCGGCTAGCACAGATACGCAGTATTTT.

V gene TRBV19 combines with J gene TRBJ2-3, with TRBD2 matching over 10 bases. J was trimmed by 4 bases and V by 10 bases; bases with no gene match: 5. The CDR3 runs to 13 residues. Germline CDR1 reads LNHDA; CDR2 reads SQIVND (reference sequence). CDR3: CAISGGAADTQYF. The CDR3 coding sequence is TGTGCCATAAGCGGGGGGGCAGCAGATACGCAGTATTTT.